These T cell receptor beta chains were read from a single sample in a study of T cell responses to AZD1222 COVID-19 vaccine. TCRdb keeps only in-frame clones here, not all; method: immunoSEQ multiplex PCR. This table holds over 75,000 clones, 89% found once. Sample: peripheral blood, taken on day 0 of AZD1222 vaccination. These receptors were taken from an adult in good health. Each CDR3 is given with its conserved first and last residue. D genes are given only for firm matches. Clone size is not always given. Where it is, it says once, few, many or a class for expanded clones.

clone_size d_call j_call v_call cdr3_nt cdr3_aa
NA TRBD1 TRBJ1-3 TRBV6-5 TGTGCCAGCAGTTACGGCGGGACAGCCTCTGGAAACACCATATATTTT CASSYGGTASGNTIYF
few NA TRBJ2-7 TRBV20-1 TGCAGTGCTAGTAGTCCAGGGTCTTACGAGCAGTACTTC CSASSPGSYEQYF
NA TRBD2 TRBJ2-1 TRBV20-1 TGCAGTGCTAGTAGCGGGAGGGCCGCCAATGAGCAGTTCTTC CSASSGRAANEQFF
NA TRBD1 TRBJ2-1 TRBV6-1 TGTGCCAGCAGTGACCAGGGGGCCCACAATGAGCAGTTCTTC CASSDQGAHNEQFF
once TRBD1 TRBJ1-1 TRBV25-1 TGTGCCAGCAGTGCAAGGACAGGGGTCGGGAACACTGAAGCTTTCTTT CASSARTGVGNTEAFF
once TRBD1 TRBJ1-2 TRBV2 TGTGCCAGCAGTGAGCAGGGGGCTAGTTATGGCTACACCTTC CASSEQGASYGYTF
NA NA TRBJ1-6 TRBV6-5 TGTGCCAGCAGAAGGACCGGGTCCAATTCACCCCTCCACTTT CASRRTGSNSPLHF
NA NA TRBJ2-7 TRBV7-9 TGTGCCAGCAGCCCCAGGCAGGGGCCGACCTCCTACGAGCAGTACTTC CASSPRQGPTSYEQYF
NA NA TRBJ1-1 TRBV6-5 TGTGCCAGCAGTAAACAGGGTCGAGACACTGAAGCTTTCTTT CASSKQGRDTEAFF
NA NA TRBJ1-2 TRBV6-6 TGTGCCAGCAGTGGCCTGGGGTCGGGCTTTGGCTACACCTTC CASSGLGSGFGYTF
NA NA TRBJ2-1 TRBV12-3/TRBV12-4 TGTGCCAGCAGCTGGACCAGAGGCAATGAGCAGTTCTTC CASSWTRGNEQFF
NA TRBD1 TRBJ1-1 TRBV6-2/TRBV6-3 TGTGCCAGCAGTGTACAGGGGCTGGACACTGAAGCTTTCTTT CASSVQGLDTEAFF
NA NA TRBJ2-3 TRBV12-3/TRBV12-4 TGTGCCACAGTTTGGGGGAGCACAGATACGCAGTATTTT CATVWGSTDTQYF
NA TRBD1 TRBJ1-2 TRBV6-5 TGTGCCAGCAACCGGCAGGGGGCGAATGGCTACACCTTC CASNRQGANGYTF
NA TRBD2 TRBJ2-4 TRBV3-1/TRBV3-2 TGTGCCAGCAGCCAACCTCGGACTAGCGGGAGTTGGGACATTCAGTACTTC CASSQPRTSGSWDIQYF
NA NA TRBJ1-1 TRBV6-5 TGTGCCAGCAGTTACTCTAGGGAACCGAACACTGAAGCTTTCTTT CASSYSREPNTEAFF
few NA TRBJ2-7 TRBV4-2 TGTGCCAGCAGCCAAGGACAGGAGCCGGGCGAGCAGTACTTC CASSQGQEPGEQYF
NA TRBD1 TRBJ2-7 TRBV9 TGTGCCAGCAGCCAAGACCCCGGGACAGGGAACGAGCAGTACTTC CASSQDPGTGNEQYF
once TRBD2 TRBJ2-7 TRBV11-1 TGTGCCAGCAGCTGGACTAGCGGGGCCTACGAGCAGTACTTC CASSWTSGAYEQYF
NA NA TRBJ1-5 TRBV4-2 TGTGCCAGCAGCCAGATAGCTTCCTACGGCAATCAGCCCCAGCATTTT CASSQIASYGNQPQHF
NA TRBD2 TRBJ2-3 TRBV6-5 TGTGCCAGCAGTAGACTAGCGGGAGGCACAGATACGCAGTATTTT CASSRLAGGTDTQYF
NA NA TRBJ2-1 TRBV2 TGTGCCATATATGGGGGCCCGGGACTGGACTACAATGAGCAGTTCTTC CAIYGGPGLDYNEQFF
NA NA TRBJ1-1 TRBV2 TGTGCCAGCAGTGAATCGGGGAGGGGCACTGAAGCTTTCTTT CASSESGRGTEAFF
NA NA TRBJ2-2 TRBV2 TGTGCCAGCAGCCTTTTATTGGCGGTGACCGGGGAGCTGTTTTTT CASSLLLAVTGELFF
once NA TRBJ2-3 TRBV7-3 TGTGCCAGCAGCTTAACCCCCTCTTCCCACACAGATACGCAGTATTTT CASSLTPSSHTDTQYF
NA NA TRBJ2-5 TRBV2 TGTGCCAGCCAGCCGGTTTTGGTGGGAGTAAGGGAGACCCAGTACTTC CASQPVLVGVRETQYF
NA NA TRBJ1-2 TRBV4-2 TGTGCCAGCAGCCAAGATCTGGGTGAAGACTATGGCTACACCTTC CASSQDLGEDYGYTF